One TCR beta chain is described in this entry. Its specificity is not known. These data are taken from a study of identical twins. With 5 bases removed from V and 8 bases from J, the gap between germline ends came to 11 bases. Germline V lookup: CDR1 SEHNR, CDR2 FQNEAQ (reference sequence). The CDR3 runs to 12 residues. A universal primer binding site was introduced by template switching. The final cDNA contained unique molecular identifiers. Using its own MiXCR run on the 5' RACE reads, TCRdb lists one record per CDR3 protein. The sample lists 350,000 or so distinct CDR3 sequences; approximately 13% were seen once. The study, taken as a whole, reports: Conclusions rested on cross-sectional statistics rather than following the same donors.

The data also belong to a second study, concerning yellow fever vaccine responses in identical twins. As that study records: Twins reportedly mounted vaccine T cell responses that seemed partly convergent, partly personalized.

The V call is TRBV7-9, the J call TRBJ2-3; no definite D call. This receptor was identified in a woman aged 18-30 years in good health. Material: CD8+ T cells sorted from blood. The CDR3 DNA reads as TGTGCCAGCAGCGTAGATCTGGGTACGCAGTATTTT. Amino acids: CASSVDLGTQYF.